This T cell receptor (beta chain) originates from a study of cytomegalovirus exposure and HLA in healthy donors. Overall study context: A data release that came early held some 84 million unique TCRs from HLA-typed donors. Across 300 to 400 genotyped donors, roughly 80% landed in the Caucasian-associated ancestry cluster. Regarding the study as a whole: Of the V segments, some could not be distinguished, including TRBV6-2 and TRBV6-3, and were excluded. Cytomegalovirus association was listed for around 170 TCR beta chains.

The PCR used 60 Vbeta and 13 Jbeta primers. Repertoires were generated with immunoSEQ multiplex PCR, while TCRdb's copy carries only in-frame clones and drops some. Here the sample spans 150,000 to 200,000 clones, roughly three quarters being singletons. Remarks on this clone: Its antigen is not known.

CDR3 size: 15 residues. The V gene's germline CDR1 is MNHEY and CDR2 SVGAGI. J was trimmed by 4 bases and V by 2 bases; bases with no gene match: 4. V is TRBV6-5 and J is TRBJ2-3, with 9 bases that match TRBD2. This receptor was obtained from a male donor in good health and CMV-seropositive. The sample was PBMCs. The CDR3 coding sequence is TGTGCCAGCAGTTACGGCGGGGGGGGGCCAGATACGCAGTATTTT. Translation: CASSYGGGGPDTQYF.